This entry concerns a single T cell receptor (beta chain). What it binds is unknown. As handled by the study authors: Filtering differed since immunoSEQ provided only junctions, with no quality scores. The method was immunoSEQ multiplex PCR; TCRdb's version includes in-frame clones alone and lacks a portion of them. That table gives V, J and clone size, and the DNA gave D and trimming. The repertoire holds roughly 640,000 clones, with around 97% as singletons. The sample comes from a study of shared clonotypes between healthy human individuals. Naive CD4+ cells were CD45RA-selected; the remaining cells were memory. The trim removed 4 bases at V and 5 bases at J, leaving 12 bases unmatched. The CDR3 sequence is 16 residues long. Per germline, CDR1 SGHAT and CDR2 FQNNGV. Study-wide results and caveats: Researchers sampled only blood; tissue repertoires likely differ. Though the depth was large, rarefaction showed that sorted-subset sequencing was incomplete.

This TCR was recovered from a woman aged 25 to 39 in good health. V usage is TRBV11-2 and J usage is TRBJ2-5; 8 bases are shared with TRBD2. The specimen was naive CD4+ T cells sorted from blood. Subset noted: CD45RA+ positively selected. CDR3 sequence (DNA): TGTGCCAGCAGCTCGCGCCTAGCGGGCGAAGGTGAGACCCAGTACTTC. It codes for CASSSRLAGEGETQYF. The variable domain in full, completed from reference TRBV11-2 and TRBJ2-5, reads EAGVAQSPRYKIIEKRQSVAFWCNPISGHATLYWYQQILGQGPKLLIQFQNNGVVDDSQLPKDRFSAERLKGVDSTLKIQPAKLEDSAVYLCASSSRLAGEGETQYFGPGTRLLVL.